Reported below is one T cell receptor beta chain. What it binds is unknown. The junction shows a germline mismatch at one end, possibly a read error. TCRdb reprocessed the reads with MiXCR, giving one entry per CDR3 protein. Of almost 550,000 distinct CDR3 sequences listed, 16% were seen once; the top ten hold roughly a quarter. The data were obtained in a study of T cell repertoires in cytomegalovirus infection. Turning to the study itself: Public TCR beta signatures marked donors with CMV infection and the matching HLA.

Germline V gives CDR1 SNHLY, CDR2 FYNNEI. The CDR3 runs 16 residues. Study-wide findings and caveats: Carriers of CMV and the relevant HLA type were discriminated by public TCR beta frequency. HLA-C-restricted CMV clonotypes gave the most frequent clonotype in two of eight donors.

V is TRBV2 and J is TRBJ1-1; tentative D call: TRBD1 (6 bases). This receptor was identified in a human donor in good health (CMV status not recorded). Some clones in this sample may be carry-over from other donors' samples. The sample consisted of CD8+ T cells from PBMCs. Written as DNA, the CDR3 is TGTGCCAGCACGGGTACCAACAGGGCTGAGGACACGGAAGCTTTCTTT. This gives the protein CASTGTNRAEDTEAFF.